What follows is one T cell receptor (beta chain) and its context. Seattle participants joined during active infection and were tracked over time. In the authors' workflow: By means of reference gene primer amplification, nucleated cell counts were estimated. The assay was immunoSEQ multiplex PCR, and TCRdb's table has in-frame clones only and misses some. V, J and clone size reflect that table, while D and trimming were determined from the DNA. The sample includes over 150,000 clones, 80% to 85% seen only once; the top ten take around 7%. The sample comes from a study of blood T cell repertoires in COVID-19. Study overall: Acute-phase and convalescent COVID-19 samples originated in the United States, Italy and Spain. The analysed material was cDNA or gDNA that came from T cells, B-cell-depleted T cells, or PBMCs.

The source is a woman aged 40 to 50 with COVID-19, enrolled during active disease. Sequenced material: peripheral blood.

The CDR3 reads CASSSQGGQPQHF. The DNA for the CDR3 is TGTGCCAGTAGTAGTCAGGGCGGCCAGCCCCAGCATTTT. The V call is TRBV19, the J call TRBJ1-5; TRBD1 is a possible D gene (5 bases). Germline CDR1 is LNHDA and CDR2 is SQIVND (reference sequence). This CDR3 has 13 residues. Trimming left V 4 bases short and J 7 bases short, with 11 bases between.